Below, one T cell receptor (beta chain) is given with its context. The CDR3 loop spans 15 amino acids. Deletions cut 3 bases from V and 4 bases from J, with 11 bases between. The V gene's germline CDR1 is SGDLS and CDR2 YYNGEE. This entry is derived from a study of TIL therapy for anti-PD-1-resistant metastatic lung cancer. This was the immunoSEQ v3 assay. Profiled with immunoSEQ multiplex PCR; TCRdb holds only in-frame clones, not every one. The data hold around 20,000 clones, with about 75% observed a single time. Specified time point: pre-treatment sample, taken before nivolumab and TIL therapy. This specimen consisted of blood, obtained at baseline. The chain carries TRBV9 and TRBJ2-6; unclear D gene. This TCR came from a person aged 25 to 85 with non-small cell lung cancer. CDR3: CASSAHQAGANVLTF. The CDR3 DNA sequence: TGTGCCAGCAGCGCCCATCAAGCGGGGGCCAACGTCCTGACTTTC.